This entry is about one T cell receptor (beta chain). The antigen is unknown. Assay used: immunoSEQ multiplex PCR; TCRdb lists only in-frame clones, some missing. The data contain more than 70,000 clones, approximately 95% of them singletons. The data stem from a study of cytomegalovirus exposure and HLA in healthy donors. General observations from the study: It was reported that the classifier diagnosed cytomegalovirus status with high specificity and sensitivity in both the original and validation cohorts.

This CDR3 comprises 13 residues. With 3 bases removed from V and 2 bases from J, the gap between germline ends came to 9 bases. Germline V gene sequence: CDR1 SGHDT, CDR2 YYEEEE. The material sequenced was PBMCs. The chain recombines TRBV5-6 with TRBJ2-7, with D unresolved. The source is a man younger than 35 in good health and CMV-seropositive. DNA for the CDR3: TGTGCCAGCAGCTGGGCAGGTACCTACGAGCAGTACTTC. Translating it yields CASSWAGTYEQYF.